The rows below give T cell receptor beta chains drawn from one sample of a study of regulatory and conventional T cells in RAG deficiency. Only in-frame clones appear in the TCRdb table, and some are missing; sequencing was by immunoSEQ multiplex PCR. The table shows 32,000 or so clones, with 70% to 90% occurring only once. This same sample was also part of a study on regulatory T cells.

The sequenced sample consisted of CD8+ T cells sorted from blood. These receptors were obtained from a human donor in good health. Both conserved end residues are part of each CDR3. The order of the fields is clone size, D gene, V gene, J gene, CDR3 DNA, CDR3 protein. A D gene is named only where the DNA matches it firmly. Expanded clones get a size class; other rows say once, few or many, or leave the size out.

size: NA; D: NA; V: TRBV14; J: TRBJ2-7; DNA: TGTGCCAGCAGCCAAGCGGGCAGATCCTACGAGCAGTACTTC; CDR3: CASSQAGRSYEQYF
size: NA; D: TRBD1; V: TRBV19; J: TRBJ2-1; DNA: TGTGCCAGTAGACAACAGGGGATCTACAATGAGCAGTTCTTC; CDR3: CASRQQGIYNEQFF
size: few; D: NA; V: TRBV6-6; J: TRBJ1-2; DNA: TGTGCCAGCAGTACAGGGTTTGGCTACACCTTC; CDR3: CASSTGFGYTF
size: NA; D: TRBD2; V: TRBV5-1; J: TRBJ2-3; DNA: TGCGCCAGCAGCCAGCGGGGGCCTCCCCCAGATACGCAGTATTTT; CDR3: CASSQRGPPPDTQYF
size: NA; D: TRBD2; V: TRBV9; J: TRBJ2-7; DNA: TGTGCCAGCAGCGACGGCGCGGGAGGAACCTACGAGCAGTACTTC; CDR3: CASSDGAGGTYEQYF
size: NA; D: NA; V: TRBV19; J: TRBJ1-6; DNA: TGTGCCAGTAGTATAGGAAGGCAGGTCGGTTCACCCCTCCACTTT; CDR3: CASSIGRQVGSPLHF
size: NA; D: TRBD2; V: TRBV5-1; J: TRBJ2-3; DNA: TGCGCCAGCAGCGCCGGGACTAGCGGGCTGACAGATACGCAGTATTTT; CDR3: CASSAGTSGLTDTQYF
size: NA; D: NA; V: TRBV19; J: TRBJ1-1; DNA: TGTGCCAGTAGTGCAGGACAGAACACTGAAGCTTTCTTT; CDR3: CASSAGQNTEAFF
size: NA; D: NA; V: TRBV28; J: TRBJ1-5; DNA: TGTGCCAATGGGGGGGACCTCAATCAGCCCCAGCATTTT; CDR3: CANGGDLNQPQHF
size: NA; D: TRBD2; V: TRBV6-1; J: TRBJ2-5; DNA: TGTGCCAGCAGTGCATCCTGGACTAGCGGGGGGGCGGGGCAAGAGACCCAGTACTTC; CDR3: CASSASWTSGGAGQETQYF
size: NA; D: TRBD1; V: TRBV18; J: TRBJ1-1; DNA: TGTGCCAGCCAGGACAGGGCGGGAGCTTTCTTT; CDR3: CASQDRAGAFF
size: NA; D: NA; V: TRBV6-5; J: TRBJ1-6; DNA: TGTGCCAGCAGTTACTCCGCGGAGCATAATTCACCCCTCCACTTT; CDR3: CASSYSAEHNSPLHF
size: NA; D: NA; V: TRBV6-1; J: TRBJ2-7; DNA: TGTGCCAGCAGTTCCATCGATGGGGGTTACGAGCAGTACTTC; CDR3: CASSSIDGGYEQYF
size: NA; D: NA; V: TRBV6-5; J: TRBJ1-4; DNA: TGTGCCAGCAAACCTCGTCCGGCGGTGGATGAAAAACTGTTTTTT; CDR3: CASKPRPAVDEKLFF
size: NA; D: NA; V: TRBV14; J: TRBJ1-6; DNA: TGTGCCAGCAGCCTTAGCGGCTATAATTCACCCCTCCACTTT; CDR3: CASSLSGYNSPLHF
size: NA; D: NA; V: TRBV19; J: TRBJ2-2; DNA: TGTGCCAGTAGTAGGGATGTTTTGGTGGGGGAGCTGTTTTTT; CDR3: CASSRDVLVGELFF
size: NA; D: TRBD2; V: TRBV10-2; J: TRBJ2-1; DNA: TGCGCCAGCAGTGGCCCGGTTCCTAGCGGGAGGAGTGAGCAGTTCTTC; CDR3: CASSGPVPSGRSEQFF
size: NA; D: NA; V: TRBV27; J: TRBJ2-5; DNA: TGTGCCAGCAGTTTATCAGGGGCACTCCAAGAGACCCAGTACTTC; CDR3: CASSLSGALQETQYF
size: NA; D: NA; V: TRBV4-1; J: TRBJ2-1; DNA: TGCGCCAGCAGCCAGGTTACTAGTCCTGAGCAGTTCTTC; CDR3: CASSQVTSPEQFF
size: NA; D: NA; V: TRBV19; J: TRBJ1-1; DNA: TGTGCCAGTAGACACCCGAACACTGAAGCTTTCTTT; CDR3: CASRHPNTEAFF
size: NA; D: NA; V: TRBV5-1; J: TRBJ1-2; DNA: TGCGCCAGCAGCTTCAGAGGCTCGGGCTATGGCTACACCTTC; CDR3: CASSFRGSGYGYTF
size: NA; D: NA; V: TRBV10-3; J: TRBJ1-2; DNA: TGTGCCATCAGTGAGTCTGCGGTGGGAACAGGTGGCTACACCTTC; CDR3: CAISESAVGTGGYTF
size: NA; D: TRBD2; V: TRBV6-6; J: TRBJ2-1; DNA: TGTGCCAGCAGTTTTTTTAGCGGGAGTACGAATGAGCAGTTCTTC; CDR3: CASSFFSGSTNEQFF
size: NA; D: NA; V: TRBV5-1; J: TRBJ1-2; DNA: TGCGCCAGCAGCTACAACGAACCGATGGAGCATGGCTACACCTTC; CDR3: CASSYNEPMEHGYTF
size: NA; D: NA; V: TRBV7-9; J: TRBJ2-5; DNA: TGTGCCAGCAGCCCCCAGGGTTTTGTCGAGACCCAGTACTTC; CDR3: CASSPQGFVETQYF
size: NA; D: TRBD2; V: TRBV30; J: TRBJ2-1; DNA: TGTGCCTGGAGTGGGGAGGGCTCCTACAATGAGCAGTTCTTC; CDR3: CAWSGEGSYNEQFF
size: NA; D: NA; V: TRBV4-1; J: TRBJ2-7; DNA: TGCGCCAGCAGCCAAAACGAAGGGGGGGGACTCGAGCAGTACTTC; CDR3: CASSQNEGGGLEQYF
size: once; D: NA; V: TRBV6-1; J: TRBJ1-2; DNA: TGTGCCAGCAGTGAAGATTGGTTGGGGGCGCTGGATGGCTACACCTTC; CDR3: CASSEDWLGALDGYTF
size: NA; D: NA; V: TRBV30; J: TRBJ2-1; DNA: TGTGCCTGGGCTAAGACTGGTGAGCAGTTCTTC; CDR3: CAWAKTGEQFF
size: NA; D: TRBD2; V: TRBV7-2; J: TRBJ2-7; DNA: TGTGCCAGCAGCCAAAGCGGACTAGCCCACTACGAGCAGTACTTC; CDR3: CASSQSGLAHYEQYF
size: NA; D: NA; V: TRBV5-5; J: TRBJ2-7; DNA: TGTGCCAGCAGCTCACACACTGAATGGGGCTACGAGCAGTACTTC; CDR3: CASSSHTEWGYEQYF
size: NA; D: TRBD2; V: TRBV27; J: TRBJ2-3; DNA: TGTGCCAGCAGCAGACTAGCGGGAGTAAGTTTCGATACGCAGTATTTT; CDR3: CASSRLAGVSFDTQYF
size: NA; D: NA; V: TRBV7-3; J: TRBJ1-1; DNA: TGTGCCAGCAGCTTACAGCCGACCGGCACTGAAGCTTTCTTT; CDR3: CASSLQPTGTEAFF
size: NA; D: TRBD2; V: TRBV13; J: TRBJ2-7; DNA: TGTGCCGTTCCCGGGCTAGCGGGATCCTACGAGCAGTACTTC; CDR3: CAVPGLAGSYEQYF
size: once; D: NA; V: TRBV4-1; J: TRBJ2-7; DNA: TGCGCCAGCAGCCAGGTGGCATCAGGTGAGCAGTACTTC; CDR3: CASSQVASGEQYF
size: once; D: NA; V: TRBV6-5; J: TRBJ1-1; DNA: TGTGCCAGCAGTTACGCGAACACTGAAGCTTTCTTT; CDR3: CASSYANTEAFF
size: NA; D: NA; V: TRBV7-9; J: TRBJ2-7; DNA: TGTGCCAGCAGTTACACGACAGAGCCCTACGAGCAGTACTTC; CDR3: CASSYTTEPYEQYF
size: NA; D: TRBD1; V: TRBV6-1; J: TRBJ1-1; DNA: TGTGCCAGCAGGGGGGGACAGGGCGCTTTCTTT; CDR3: CASRGGQGAFF
size: NA; D: NA; V: TRBV4-1; J: TRBJ2-7; DNA: TGCGCCAGGGGAACCCCCTACGAGCAGTACTTC; CDR3: CARGTPYEQYF
size: NA; D: NA; V: TRBV4-1; J: TRBJ1-3; DNA: TGCGCCAGCAGCCTTCTCTGGGGGGAGACCATATATTTT; CDR3: CASSLLWGETIYF
size: NA; D: TRBD1; V: TRBV6-6; J: TRBJ1-2; DNA: TGTGCCAGCAGTTCGCGGACAGGGAGGGGCTATGGCTACACCTTC; CDR3: CASSSRTGRGYGYTF
size: few; D: NA; V: TRBV28; J: TRBJ1-4; DNA: TGTGCCAGCAGTGAAGGACTTATTGCAACTAATGAAAAACTGTTTTTT; CDR3: CASSEGLIATNEKLFF
size: NA; D: TRBD1; V: TRBV2; J: TRBJ2-7; DNA: TGTGCCAGCACCCAACAGGGGCTGAGCTCCTACGAGCAGTACTTC; CDR3: CASTQQGLSSYEQYF
size: NA; D: NA; V: TRBV30; J: TRBJ2-7; DNA: TGTGCCTGGAGTGCTCTGGGGAACAACTACGAGCAGTACTTC; CDR3: CAWSALGNNYEQYF
size: NA; D: TRBD1; V: TRBV28; J: TRBJ1-5; DNA: TGTGCCAGCAGTGGCAGGGGGCGGTGGGCCCAGCATTTT; CDR3: CASSGRGRWAQHF
size: NA; D: NA; V: TRBV7-8; J: TRBJ2-7; DNA: TGTGCCAGTTCTACGCCGGGGCCTTTATACGAGCAGTACTTC; CDR3: CASSTPGPLYEQYF
size: NA; D: NA; V: TRBV7-6; J: TRBJ2-7; DNA: TGTGCCAGCAGCTTAGATAGGACCTACGAGCAGTACTTC; CDR3: CASSLDRTYEQYF
size: NA; D: NA; V: TRBV27; J: TRBJ2-5; DNA: TGTGCCAGCAGTCCCTCCCGGGAGACCCAGTACTTC; CDR3: CASSPSRETQYF
size: NA; D: NA; V: TRBV7-6; J: TRBJ1-1; DNA: TGTGCCAGCAGCTTAGCCCGGGGCGCTGAAGCTTTCTTT; CDR3: CASSLARGAEAFF
size: NA; D: TRBD2; V: TRBV18; J: TRBJ2-3; DNA: TGTGCCAGCTCACCACAGGGACCTGGACTAGCGGAGGGGTCTGACACAGATACGCAGTATTTT; CDR3: CASSPQGPGLAEGSDTDTQYF
size: NA; D: NA; V: TRBV19; J: TRBJ1-5; DNA: TGTGCCAGTGGCGGATGGGCAAACCAGCCCCAGCATTTT; CDR3: CASGGWANQPQHF